Here is one T cell receptor beta chain with its context. These data belong to a study of blood T cell repertoires in COVID-19. Germline values: CDR1 LGHNA, CDR2 YSLEER. This CDR3 contains 14 residues. V was pared by 1 base and J by 15 bases, with 11 bases of the junction left unmatched. Sequenced by immunoSEQ multiplex PCR; TCRdb stores in-frame clones only, minus some. The data contain a few hundred thousand clones, more than 80% of them singletons. The clonotype was recovered from a man aged 25-45 years who had recovered from COVID-19. The chain joins TRBV4-3 to TRBJ2-1; 8 bases map to TRBD2. Sequencing was carried out using PBMCs or T cells enriched from blood (not recorded which). The CDR3 region is CASSQVAGGLSTFF. The CDR3 bases are TGCGCCAGCAGCCAAGTCGCGGGAGGACTAAGTACGTTCTTC.